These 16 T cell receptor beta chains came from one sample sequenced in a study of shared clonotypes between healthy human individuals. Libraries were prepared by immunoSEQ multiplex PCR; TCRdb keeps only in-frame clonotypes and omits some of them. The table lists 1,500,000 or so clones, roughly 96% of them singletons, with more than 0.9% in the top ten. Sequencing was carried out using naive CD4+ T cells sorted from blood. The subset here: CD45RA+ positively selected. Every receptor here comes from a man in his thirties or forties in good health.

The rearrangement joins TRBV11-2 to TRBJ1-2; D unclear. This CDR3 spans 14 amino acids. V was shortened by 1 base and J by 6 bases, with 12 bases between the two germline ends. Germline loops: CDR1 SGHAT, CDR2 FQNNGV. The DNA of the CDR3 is TGTGCCAGCAGCTTAGGGCTTCAGTTCGATGGCTACACCTTC. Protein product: CASSLGLQFDGYTF.

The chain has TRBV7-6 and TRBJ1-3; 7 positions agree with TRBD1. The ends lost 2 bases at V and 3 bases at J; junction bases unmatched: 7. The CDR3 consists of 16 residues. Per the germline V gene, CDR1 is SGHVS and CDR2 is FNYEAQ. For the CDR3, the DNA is TGTGCCAGCAGCTTACTTGCAGGGGGGTTTGGAAACACCATATATTTT. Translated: CASSLLAGGFGNTIYF.

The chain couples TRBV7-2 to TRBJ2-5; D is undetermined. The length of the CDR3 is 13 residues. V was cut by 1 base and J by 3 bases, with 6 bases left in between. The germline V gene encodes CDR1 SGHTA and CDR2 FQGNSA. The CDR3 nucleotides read TGTGCCAGCAGCTTAGGAGGTAAAGAGACCCAGTACTTC. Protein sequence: CASSLGGKETQYF.

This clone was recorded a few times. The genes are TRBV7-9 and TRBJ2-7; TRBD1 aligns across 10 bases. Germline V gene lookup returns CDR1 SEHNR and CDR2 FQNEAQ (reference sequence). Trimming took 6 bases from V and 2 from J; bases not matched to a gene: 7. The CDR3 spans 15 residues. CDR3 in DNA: TGTGCCAGCAGAAAAGCGGGACAGGGGACCTACGAGCAGTACTTC. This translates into CASRKAGQGTYEQYF. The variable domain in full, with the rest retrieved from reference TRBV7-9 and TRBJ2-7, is DTGVSQNPRHKITKRGQNVTFRCDPISEHNRLYWYRQTLGQGPEFLTYFQNEAQLEKSRLLSDRFSAERPKGSFSTLEIQRTEQGDSAMYLCASRKAGQGTYEQYFGPGTRLTVT.

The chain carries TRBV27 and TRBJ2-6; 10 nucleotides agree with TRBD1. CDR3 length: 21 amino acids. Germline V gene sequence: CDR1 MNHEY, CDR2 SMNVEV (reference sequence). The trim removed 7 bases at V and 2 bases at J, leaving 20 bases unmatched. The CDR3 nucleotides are TGTGCCAGCAAAAGGTTGAGGGACAGGGGCATAAAAAGAACTGGGGCCAACGTCCTGACTTTC. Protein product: CASKRLRDRGIKRTGANVLTF.

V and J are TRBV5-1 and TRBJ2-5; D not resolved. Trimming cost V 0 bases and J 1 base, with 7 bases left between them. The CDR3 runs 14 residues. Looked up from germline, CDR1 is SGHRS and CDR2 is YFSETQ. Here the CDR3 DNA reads TGCGCCAGCAGCTTGGAGCAGGTCCAAGAGACCCAGTACTTC. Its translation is CASSLEQVQETQYF.

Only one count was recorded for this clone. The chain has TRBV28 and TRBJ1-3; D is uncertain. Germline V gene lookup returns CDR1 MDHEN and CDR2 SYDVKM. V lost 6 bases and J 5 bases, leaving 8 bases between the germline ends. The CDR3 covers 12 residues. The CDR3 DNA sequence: TGTGCCAGCAGCGTTTCTCGAAACACCATATATTTT. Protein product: CASSVSRNTIYF.

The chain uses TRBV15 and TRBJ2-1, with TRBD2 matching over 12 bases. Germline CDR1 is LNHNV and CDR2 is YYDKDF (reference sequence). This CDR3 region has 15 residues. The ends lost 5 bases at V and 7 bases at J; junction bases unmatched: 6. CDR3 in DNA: TGTGCCACCAGCGCCAGACTAGCGGGAGAGAATGAGCAGTTCTTC. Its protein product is CATSARLAGENEQFF.

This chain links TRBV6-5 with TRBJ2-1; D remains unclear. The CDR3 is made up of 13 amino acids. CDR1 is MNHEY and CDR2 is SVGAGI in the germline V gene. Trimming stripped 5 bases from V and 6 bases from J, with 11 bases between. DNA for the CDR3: TGTGCCAGCAGTCCCGTGTTAGGCAATGAGCAGTTCTTC. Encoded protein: CASSPVLGNEQFF.

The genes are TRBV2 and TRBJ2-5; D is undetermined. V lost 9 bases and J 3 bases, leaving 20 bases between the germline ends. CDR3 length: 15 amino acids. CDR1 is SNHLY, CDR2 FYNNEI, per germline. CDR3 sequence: CARFGARTAEETQYF. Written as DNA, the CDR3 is TGTGCCAGATTTGGCGCCAGGACGGCAGAAGAGACCCAGTACTTC.

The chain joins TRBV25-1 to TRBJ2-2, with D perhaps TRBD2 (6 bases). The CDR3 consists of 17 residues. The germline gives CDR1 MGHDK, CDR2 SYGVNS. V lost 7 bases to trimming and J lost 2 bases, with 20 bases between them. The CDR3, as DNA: TGTGCCAGCACCACAGCTGCGGGACGGGGAAACACCGGGGAGCTGTTTTTT. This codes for CASTTAAGRGNTGELFF.

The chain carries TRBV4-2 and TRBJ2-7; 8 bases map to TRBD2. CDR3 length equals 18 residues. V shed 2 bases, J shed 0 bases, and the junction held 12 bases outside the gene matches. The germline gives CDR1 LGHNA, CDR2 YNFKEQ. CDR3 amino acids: CASSQTYTGTRSSYEQYF. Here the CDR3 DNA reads TGTGCCAGCAGCCAAACTTATACCGGGACTAGGAGCTCCTACGAGCAGTACTTC.

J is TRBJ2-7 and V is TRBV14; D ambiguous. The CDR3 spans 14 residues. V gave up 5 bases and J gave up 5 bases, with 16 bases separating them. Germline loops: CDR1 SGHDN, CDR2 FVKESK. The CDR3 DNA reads TGTGCCAGCAGCGGTTGGGCCCATAGGAACGAGCAGTACTTC. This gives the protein CASSGWAHRNEQYF.

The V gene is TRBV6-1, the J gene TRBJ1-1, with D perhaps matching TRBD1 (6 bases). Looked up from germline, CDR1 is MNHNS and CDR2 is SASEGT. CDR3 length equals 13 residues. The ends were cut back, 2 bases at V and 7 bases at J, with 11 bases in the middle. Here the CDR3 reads CASSETGPGEAFF. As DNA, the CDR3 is TGTGCCAGCAGTGAAACAGGGCCGGGTGAAGCTTTCTTT.

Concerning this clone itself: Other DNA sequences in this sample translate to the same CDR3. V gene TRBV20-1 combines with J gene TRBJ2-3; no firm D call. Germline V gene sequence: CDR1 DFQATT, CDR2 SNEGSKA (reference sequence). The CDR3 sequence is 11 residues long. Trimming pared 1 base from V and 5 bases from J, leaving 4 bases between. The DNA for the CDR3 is TGCAGTGCTAGAGTGGTAGATACGCAGTATTTT. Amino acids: CSARVVDTQYF.

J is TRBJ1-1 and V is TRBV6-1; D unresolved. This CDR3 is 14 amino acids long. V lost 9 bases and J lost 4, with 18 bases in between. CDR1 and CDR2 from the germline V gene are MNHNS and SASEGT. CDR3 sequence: CASFMGPHGTEAFF. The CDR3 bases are TGTGCCAGTTTTATGGGTCCGCATGGCACTGAAGCTTTCTTT.